This TCR beta chain originates from a study of technical replicates of blood from a handful of donors. Sequenced by immunoSEQ multiplex PCR; TCRdb stores in-frame clones only, minus some. The sample holds 55,000 to 60,000 clones, about 94% seen once. V gave up 4 bases and J gave up 2 bases; unmatched junction bases: 7. Germline assignment: CDR1 KGHSH and CDR2 LQKENI. There are 15 residues in the CDR3. This receptor was obtained from a human donor in good health. Some clones in this sample may be carry-over from other donors' samples. Sequencing used PBMCs. The J gene is TRBJ2-7, the V gene TRBV18; 8 positions agree with TRBD2. The CDR3 region has the DNA TGTGCCAGCTCACAAAACCCCGGGGGGGCCTACGAGCAGTACTTC. Protein: CASSQNPGGAYEQYF. Complete variable domain (other parts from reference TRBV18 and TRBJ2-7): NAGVMQNPRHLVRRRGQEARLRCSPMKGHSHVYWYRQLPEEGLKFMVYLQKENIIDESGMPKERFSAEFPKEGPSILRIQQVVRGDSAAYFCASSQNPGGAYEQYFGPGTRLTVT.